This is a list of T cell receptor beta chains from one sample in a study of response to subunit inactivated influenza vaccine. TCRdb re-analysed the RT-PCR reads in MiXCR, keeping a single row per CDR3 protein. The sample lists 630,000 or so distinct CDR3 sequences, less than 20% seen once, with approximately 10% in the top ten. The sample was PBMCs from blood, taken 12 days after vaccination. The source of these receptors is a man aged 45 to 65 who received an inactivated influenza vaccine. Both conserved end residues are trimmed from each CDR3.

V gene	J gene	CDR3 protein
TRBV6-2/TRBV6-3	TRBJ2-1	ASSNPDTYNEQF
TRBV20-1	TRBJ1-6	SARDGTGSYNSPLH
TRBV6-1	TRBJ1-2	ASRRQGSANYGYT
TRBV27	TRBJ2-1	ASSSRGRADNEQF
TRBV7-8	TRBJ2-7	ASSLQAGHFSYEQY
TRBV7-2	TRBJ1-1	ASTQTGYTEAF
TRBV15	TRBJ2-3	ATSRRQGRGTDTQY
TRBV28	TRBJ2-1	ASSSLGAVREHEQF
TRBV29-1	TRBJ2-7	SVGGRGREQY
TRBV28	TRBJ2-3	ASSLMASGSSTDTQY
TRBV3-1	TRBJ1-3	ASSHIVDSGNTIY
TRBV4-2	TRBJ1-5	ASSQDGAVGQPQH
TRBV7-9	TRBJ2-3	ASSEPTGGRTDTQY
TRBV20-1	TRBJ1-2	SAEGQGSLGYT
TRBV28	TRBJ1-2	ASSDRGLGGYT
TRBV7-9	TRBJ2-1	ASSLRTGGYNEQF
TRBV24-1	TRBJ1-2	ATSDNKDPNYGYT
TRBV9	TRBJ2-7	ASSVDGSYEQY
TRBV29-1	TRBJ1-2	SVRYRGDYGYT
TRBV10-3	TRBJ2-1	AITPSRGQGTRQF
TRBV20-1	TRBJ1-5	SASPGSGLNQPQH
TRBV5-5	TRBJ1-1	ASSLEDRDNTEAF
TRBV5-5	TRBJ2-3	ASSLQREGLRDTQY
TRBV5-1	TRBJ2-5	ASSLVSVPGRQETQY
TRBV28	TRBJ2-7	ASSLGGQAYEQY
TRBV7-8	TRBJ2-5	ASNHRGVKETQY
TRBV12-2	TRBJ2-3	ASRSPMGGTGTDTQY
TRBV6-5	TRBJ2-5	ASSYSFFGGGPEETQY
TRBV12-3/TRBV12-4	TRBJ2-3	ASSFGTVKGDTQY
TRBV10-1	TRBJ2-2	ASSEGSYTGELF